The T cell receptor beta chain described here comes from a study of blood T cells in healthy people across ages. A sample-barcoded 5' primer and a J-beta primer mix were used in a second PCR of roughly 6 to 11 cycles. In TCRdb, the 5' RACE reads were re-called with MiXCR into one record per CDR3 protein. Of a few hundred thousand distinct CDR3 sequences listed, about 25% were seen once; the top ten hold about 3.3%. Germline V lookup: CDR1 LGHDT, CDR2 YNNKEL (reference sequence). V lost 2 bases to trimming and J lost 4 bases, with 8 bases between them. CDR3 length: 13 amino acids. The sample was also linked to a second study, of T cells of mothers and their children. That report notes: Reverse transcription into cDNA received all extracted RNA, at 1.5 ug per 15 ul.

The source of this sequence is a boy younger than 10 in good health. The source material was blood. The rearrangement joins TRBV3-1 to TRBJ1-1; no clear D. The CDR3 nucleotides read TGTGCCAGCAGCCAAAAAGGGCGCACTGAAGCTTTCTTT. Translated: CASSQKGRTEAFF. Based on the CDR3 plus reference TRBV3-1 and TRBJ1-1, the full variable domain is DTAVSQTPKYLVTQMGNDKSIKCEQNLGHDTMYWYKQDSKKFLKIMFSYNNKELIINETVPNRFSPKSPDKAHLNLHINSLELGDSAVYFCASSQKGRTEAFFGQGTRLTVV.